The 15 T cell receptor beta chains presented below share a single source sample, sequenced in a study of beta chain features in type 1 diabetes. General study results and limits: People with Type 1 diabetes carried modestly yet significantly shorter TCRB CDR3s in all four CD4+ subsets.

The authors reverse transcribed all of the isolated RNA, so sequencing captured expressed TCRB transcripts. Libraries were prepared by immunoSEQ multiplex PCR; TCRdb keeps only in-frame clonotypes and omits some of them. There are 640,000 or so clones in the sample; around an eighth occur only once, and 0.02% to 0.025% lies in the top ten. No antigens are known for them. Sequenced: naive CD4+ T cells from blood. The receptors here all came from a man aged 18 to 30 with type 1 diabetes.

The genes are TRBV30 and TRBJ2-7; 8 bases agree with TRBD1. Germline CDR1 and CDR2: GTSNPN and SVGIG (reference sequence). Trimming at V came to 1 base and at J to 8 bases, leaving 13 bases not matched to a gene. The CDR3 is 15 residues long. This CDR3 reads CAWSELGSGGDKQYF. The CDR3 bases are TGTGCCTGGAGTGAGTTAGGATCAGGGGGCGACAAGCAGTACTTC.

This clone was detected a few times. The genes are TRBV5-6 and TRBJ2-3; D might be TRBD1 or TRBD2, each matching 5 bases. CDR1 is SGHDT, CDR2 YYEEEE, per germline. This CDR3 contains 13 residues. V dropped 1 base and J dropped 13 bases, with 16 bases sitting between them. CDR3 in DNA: TGTGCCAGCAGCTTGTTGGTGGGGGAGAAAAAGTATTTT. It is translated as CASSLLVGEKKYF. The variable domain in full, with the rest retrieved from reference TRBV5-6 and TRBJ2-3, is DAGVTQSPTHLIKTRGQQVTLRCSPKSGHDTVSWYQQALGQGPQFIFQYYEEEERQRGNFPDRFSGHQFPNYSSELNVNALLLGDSALYLCASSLLVGEKKYFGPGTRLTVL.

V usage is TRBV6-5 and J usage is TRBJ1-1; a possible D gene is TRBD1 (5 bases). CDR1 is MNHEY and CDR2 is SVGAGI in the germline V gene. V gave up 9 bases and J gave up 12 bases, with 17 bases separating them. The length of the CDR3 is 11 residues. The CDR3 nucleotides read TGTGCCAGTTGTAGGGGTGTTAAGACTTTCTTT. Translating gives CASCRGVKTFF.

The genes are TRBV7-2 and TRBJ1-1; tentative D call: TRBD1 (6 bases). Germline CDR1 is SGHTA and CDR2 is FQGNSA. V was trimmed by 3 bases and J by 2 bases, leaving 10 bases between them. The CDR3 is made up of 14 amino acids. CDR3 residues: CASSFSGTNTEAFF. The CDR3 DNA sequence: TGTGCCAGCAGCTTTTCAGGGACAAACACTGAAGCTTTCTTT.

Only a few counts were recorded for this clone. The CDR3 here is CASSPPSGTDYGYTF. The CDR3 DNA reads as TGCGCCAGCAGCCCGCCAAGTGGGACTGACTATGGCTACACCTTC. This chain connects TRBV4-1 to TRBJ1-2; D is perhaps TRBD1 (5 bases). This CDR3 contains 15 residues. Trimming stripped 4 bases from V and 3 bases from J, with 15 bases between. Germline V gene lookup returns CDR1 MGHRA and CDR2 YSYEKL.

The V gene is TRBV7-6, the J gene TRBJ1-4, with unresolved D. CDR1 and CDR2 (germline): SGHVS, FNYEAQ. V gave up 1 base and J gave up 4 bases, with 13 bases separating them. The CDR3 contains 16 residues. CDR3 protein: CASSLGGQAINEKLFF. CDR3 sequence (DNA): TGTGCCAGCAGCTTAGGCGGCCAGGCAATTAATGAAAAACTGTTTTTT.

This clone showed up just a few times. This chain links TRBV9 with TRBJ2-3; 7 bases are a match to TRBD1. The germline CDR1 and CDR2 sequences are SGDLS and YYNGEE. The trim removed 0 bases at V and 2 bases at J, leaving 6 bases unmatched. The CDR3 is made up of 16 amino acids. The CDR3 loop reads CASSVVPRGNTDTQYF. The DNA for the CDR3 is TGTGCCAGCAGCGTAGTGCCCAGGGGGAACACAGATACGCAGTATTTT.

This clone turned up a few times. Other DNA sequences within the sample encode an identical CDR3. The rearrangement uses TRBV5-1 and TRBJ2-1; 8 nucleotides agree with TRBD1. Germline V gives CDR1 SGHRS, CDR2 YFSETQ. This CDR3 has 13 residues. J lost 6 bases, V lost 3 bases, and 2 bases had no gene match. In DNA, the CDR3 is TGCGCCAGCAGCTCCGACAGGGGCAATGAGCAGTTCTTC. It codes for CASSSDRGNEQFF.

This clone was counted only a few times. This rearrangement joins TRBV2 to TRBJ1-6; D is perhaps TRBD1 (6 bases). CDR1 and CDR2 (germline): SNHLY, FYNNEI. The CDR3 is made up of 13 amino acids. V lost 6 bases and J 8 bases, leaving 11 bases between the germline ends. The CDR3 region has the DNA TGTGCCAGCAGGAGGGGGGCTGATTCACCCCTCCACTTT. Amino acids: CASRRGADSPLHF.

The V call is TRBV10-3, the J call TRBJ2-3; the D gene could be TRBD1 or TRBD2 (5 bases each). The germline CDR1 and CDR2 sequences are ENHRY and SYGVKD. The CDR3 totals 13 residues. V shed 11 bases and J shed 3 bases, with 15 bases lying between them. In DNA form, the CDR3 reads TGTGCCTCCGGCTCCGGGGCAACAGATACGCAGTATTTT. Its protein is CASGSGATDTQYF.

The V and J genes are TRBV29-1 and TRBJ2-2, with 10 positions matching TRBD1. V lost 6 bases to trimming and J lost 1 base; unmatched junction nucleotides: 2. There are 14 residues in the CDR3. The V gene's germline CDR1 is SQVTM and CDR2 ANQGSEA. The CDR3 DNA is TGCAGCGTGGGGGACAGGGGGAACACCGGGGAGCTGTTTTTT. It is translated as CSVGDRGNTGELFF.

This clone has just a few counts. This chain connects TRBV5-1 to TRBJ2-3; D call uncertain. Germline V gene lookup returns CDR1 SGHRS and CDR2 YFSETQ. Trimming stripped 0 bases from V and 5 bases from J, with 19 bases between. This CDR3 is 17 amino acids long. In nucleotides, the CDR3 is TGCGCCAGCAGCTTGGTAGGCAGCGTCGGATTGGGAGATACGCAGTATTTT. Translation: CASSLVGSVGLGDTQYF.

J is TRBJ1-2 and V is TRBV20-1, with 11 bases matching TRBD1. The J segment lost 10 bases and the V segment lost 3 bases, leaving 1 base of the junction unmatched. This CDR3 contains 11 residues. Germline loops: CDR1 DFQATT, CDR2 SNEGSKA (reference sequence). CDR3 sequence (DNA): TGCAGTGCTAGGGGACAGGGGGTCTACACCTTC. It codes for CSARGQGVYTF.

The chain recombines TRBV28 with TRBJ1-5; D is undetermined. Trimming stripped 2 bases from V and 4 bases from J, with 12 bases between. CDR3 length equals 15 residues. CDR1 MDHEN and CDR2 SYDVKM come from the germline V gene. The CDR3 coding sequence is TGTGCCAGCAGTTTAGCCTCCGCTGGAAATCAGCCCCAGCATTTT. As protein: CASSLASAGNQPQHF.

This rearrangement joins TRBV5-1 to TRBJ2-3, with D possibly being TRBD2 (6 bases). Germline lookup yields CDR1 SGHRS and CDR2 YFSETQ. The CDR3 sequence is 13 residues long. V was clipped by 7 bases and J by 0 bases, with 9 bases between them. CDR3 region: CASAGGSTDTQYF. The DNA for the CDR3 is TGCGCCAGCGCCGGGGGTAGCACAGATACGCAGTATTTT.